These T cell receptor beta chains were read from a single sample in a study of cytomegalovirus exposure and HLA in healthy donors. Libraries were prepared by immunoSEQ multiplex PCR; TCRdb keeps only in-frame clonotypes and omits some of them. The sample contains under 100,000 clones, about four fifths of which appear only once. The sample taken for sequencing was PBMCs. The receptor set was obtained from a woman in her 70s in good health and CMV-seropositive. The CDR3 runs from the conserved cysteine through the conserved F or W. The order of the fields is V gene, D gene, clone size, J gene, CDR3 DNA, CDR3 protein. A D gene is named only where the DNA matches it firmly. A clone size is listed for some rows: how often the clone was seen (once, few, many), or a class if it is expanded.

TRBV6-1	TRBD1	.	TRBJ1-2	TGTGCCAGCAGTGGCGGGACAGCATATGGCTACACCTTC	CASSGGTAYGYTF
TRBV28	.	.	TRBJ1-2	TGTGCCAGCAGTTCACAGGAGTTAGCTAACTATGGCTACACCTTC	CASSSQELANYGYTF
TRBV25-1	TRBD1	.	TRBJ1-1	TGTGCCAGCAGTACGAACACCAGGGGGCAAAACACTGAAGCTTTCTTT	CASSTNTRGQNTEAFF
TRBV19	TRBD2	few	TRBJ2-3	TGTGCCAGTAGTAGAATAGCGGGAGGAGAATCAGATACGCAGTATTTT	CASSRIAGGESDTQYF
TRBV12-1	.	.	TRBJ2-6	TGTGCCAGCAGCCACAAGGGGACTGGGGCCAACGTCCTGACTTTC	CASSHKGTGANVLTF
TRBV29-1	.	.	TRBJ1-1	TGCAGCGTTGTGGCAGAAAATATGAACACTGAAGCTTTCTTT	CSVVAENMNTEAFF
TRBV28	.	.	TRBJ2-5	TGTGCCAGCAGTGTCGGGTCCATTCAAGAGACCCAGTACTTC	CASSVGSIQETQYF
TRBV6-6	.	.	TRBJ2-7	TGTGCCAGCGGGGAGCTTCGCGAGCAGTACTTC	CASGELREQYF
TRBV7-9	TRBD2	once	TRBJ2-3	TGTGCCAGCAGCTTGGGGACTAGCGGGGGCACAGATACGCAGTATTTT	CASSLGTSGGTDTQYF
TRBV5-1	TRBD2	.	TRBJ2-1	TGCGCCAGCAGCTTGGGACTAGCGACCTACAATGAGCAGTTCTTC	CASSLGLATYNEQFF
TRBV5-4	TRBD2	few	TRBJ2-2	TGTGCCAGCAGCCGACTAGCGGAAGGGGGCGGGGAGCTGTTTTTT	CASSRLAEGGGELFF
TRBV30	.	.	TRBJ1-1	TGTGCCTGGAGGTCGGGGGCTGAAGCTTTCTTT	CAWRSGAEAFF
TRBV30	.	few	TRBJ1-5	TGTGCCTGGAGTGTACGAGGGAATCAGCCCCAGCATTTT	CAWSVRGNQPQHF
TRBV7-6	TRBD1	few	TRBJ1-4	TGTGCCAGCAGCTTCCTAGAGGGGGCCTCGGAAAAACTGTTTTTT	CASSFLEGASEKLFF
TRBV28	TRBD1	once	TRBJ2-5	TGTGCCAGCAGTTTCACGGGACAGTACCAAGAGACCCAGTACTTC	CASSFTGQYQETQYF
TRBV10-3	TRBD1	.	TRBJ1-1	TGTGCCTCCGGACAGGGCACTGAAGCTTTCTTT	CASGQGTEAFF
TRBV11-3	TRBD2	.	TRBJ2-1	TGTGCCAGCAGCTCCCGGACTAGCGGGAGAAGTGAGCAGTTCTTC	CASSSRTSGRSEQFF
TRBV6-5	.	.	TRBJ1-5	TGTGCCAGCAGGCCAGGGGCCGGCAATCAGCCCCAGCATTTT	CASRPGAGNQPQHF
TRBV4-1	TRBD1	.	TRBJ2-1	TGCGCCAGCAGCCCCCGCCAAGTACGAACAGGGGGGACAGACAATGAGCAGTTCTTC	CASSPRQVRTGGTDNEQFF
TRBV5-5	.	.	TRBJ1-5	TGTGCCAGCAGCTTGGACGAGATAGCCGGGGCCCAGCATTTT	CASSLDEIAGAQHF
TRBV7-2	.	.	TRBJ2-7	TGTGCCAGCAGCCCATTTCGTACAGGCTCCTACGAGCAGTACTTC	CASSPFRTGSYEQYF
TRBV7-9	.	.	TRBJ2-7	TGTGCCAGCAGCTTATCTGTCGAGCAGTACTTC	CASSLSVEQYF
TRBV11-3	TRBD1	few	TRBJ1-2	TGTGCCAGCAGCCTGGACAGGTCTAACTATGGCTACACCTTC	CASSLDRSNYGYTF
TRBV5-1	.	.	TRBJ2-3	TGCGCCAGCAGCCCCGGACTATCTTCTGGCACAGATACGCAGTATTTT	CASSPGLSSGTDTQYF
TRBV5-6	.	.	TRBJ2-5	TGTGCCAGCAGCCGGCGACAGTTACACCAAGAGACCCAGTACTTC	CASSRRQLHQETQYF
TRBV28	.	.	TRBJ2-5	TGTGCCAGCAAAGGAGGGGGCCCCCCCCAAGAGACCCAGTACTTC	CASKGGGPPQETQYF
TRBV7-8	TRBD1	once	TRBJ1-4	TGTGCCAGCAGCCCGGACAGGGGTGTGCGGGATAATGAAAGACTGTTTTTT	CASSPDRGVRDNERLFF
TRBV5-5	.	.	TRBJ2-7	TGTGCCAGCAGCTTGGACCCCAGCGGTCATGAGTACTTC	CASSLDPSGHEYF
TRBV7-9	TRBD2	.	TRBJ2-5	TGTTCCAGCAGCTACTCCGTGGGAAGCGGGAGTGGAGAGACCCAGTACTTC	CSSSYSVGSGSGETQYF
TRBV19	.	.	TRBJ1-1	TGTGCCAGTAGTAATGGGGGGGCTACAGGGTCAGGGACTGAAGCTTTCTTT	CASSNGGATGSGTEAFF
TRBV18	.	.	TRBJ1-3	TGTGCCAGCTCACCCGGGGCTGGAAACACCATATATTTT	CASSPGAGNTIYF
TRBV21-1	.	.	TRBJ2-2	TGTGCCAGCAGCAAAGCGCTCTACGTACCTCGTGACACCGGGGAGCTGTTTTTT	CASSKALYVPRDTGELFF
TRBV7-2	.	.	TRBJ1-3	TGTGCCAGCAGCTTAGTAACAGGGATCGGAAACACCATATATTTT	CASSLVTGIGNTIYF
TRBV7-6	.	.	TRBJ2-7	TGTGCCAGCAGCTACCCGGCGGGATCCTACGAGCAGTACTTC	CASSYPAGSYEQYF
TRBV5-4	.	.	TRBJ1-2	TGTGCCAGCAGCTTGCTTGGAGGGAATGCTGGCTACACCTTC	CASSLLGGNAGYTF
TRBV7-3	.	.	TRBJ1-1	TGTGCCAGCAGCTTACAGGGGCCGGTCTTGAACACTGAAGCTTTCTTT	CASSLQGPVLNTEAFF
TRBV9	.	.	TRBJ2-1	TGTGCCAGCAGCGTAACAGGGCGTTCCTACAATGAGCAGTTCTTC	CASSVTGRSYNEQFF
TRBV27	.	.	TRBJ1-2	TGTGCCAGCAGTTTATCGGGCAGCCCGATCTTCTATGGCTACACCTTC	CASSLSGSPIFYGYTF
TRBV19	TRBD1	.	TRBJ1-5	TGTGCCAGTAGTATAGAAGGGACAGACAATCAGCCCCAGCATTTT	CASSIEGTDNQPQHF
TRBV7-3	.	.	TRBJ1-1	TGTGCCAGCAGCTTATTTGCAGGGAAGCAAGTGACTGAAGCTTTCTTT	CASSLFAGKQVTEAFF
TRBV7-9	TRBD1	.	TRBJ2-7	TGTTCCAGTAACAGGGGGCCCAACGAGCAGTACTTC	CSSNRGPNEQYF
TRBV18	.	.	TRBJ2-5	TGTGCCAGCTCACCACCGGAGACTCAGGAGACCCAGTACTTC	CASSPPETQETQYF
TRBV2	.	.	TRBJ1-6	TGTGCCAGCAGGAGGACAGTTGATTCACCCCTCCACTTT	CASRRTVDSPLHF
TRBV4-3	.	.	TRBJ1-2	TGCGCCAGCAGCCAAGTACGTGGTTCACTCTATGGCTACACCTTC	CASSQVRGSLYGYTF
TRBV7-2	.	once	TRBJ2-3	TGTGCCAGCAGTTCACAGGGACCAGGCACAGATACGCAGTATTTT	CASSSQGPGTDTQYF
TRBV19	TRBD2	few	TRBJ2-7	TGTGCCAGTAGTATAAGAGGGAGGGGAGAGAACGAGCAGTACTTC	CASSIRGRGENEQYF
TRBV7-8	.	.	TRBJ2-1	TGTGCCAGCAGCTTAGCGAAGAGCTCCTACAATGAGCAGTTCTTC	CASSLAKSSYNEQFF
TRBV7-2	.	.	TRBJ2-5	TGTGCCAGCAGCCCCGCGCTGCCAGGGCTGCTGGGAGAGACCCAGTACTTC	CASSPALPGLLGETQYF
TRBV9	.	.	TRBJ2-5	TGTGCCAGCAGCCCAGGAGGGGCGTGGGGAGAGACCCAGTACTTC	CASSPGGAWGETQYF
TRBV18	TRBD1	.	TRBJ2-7	TGTGCCAGCTCACCAAAGGACAGGAACATCCTATTGGAGAACGAGCAGTACTTC	CASSPKDRNILLENEQYF
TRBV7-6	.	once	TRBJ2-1	TGTGCCAGCAGCTTAGGTCAGGAGGTGAATGAGCAGTTCTTC	CASSLGQEVNEQFF
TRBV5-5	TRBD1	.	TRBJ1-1	TGTGCCAGCAGCTCAACAGGGGGCACTGAAGCTTTCTTT	CASSSTGGTEAFF
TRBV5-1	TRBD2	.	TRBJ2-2	TGCGCCAGCAGCTTAAGCGGGACTAACACCGGGGAGCTGTTTTTT	CASSLSGTNTGELFF
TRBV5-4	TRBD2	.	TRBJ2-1	TGTGCCAGCAGCTTCACTAGCGGGTTTAACAATGAGCAGTTCTTC	CASSFTSGFNNEQFF
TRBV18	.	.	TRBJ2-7	TGTGCCAGCTCACCGGGGCTACCCCCAGGCGACGAGCAGTACTTC	CASSPGLPPGDEQYF
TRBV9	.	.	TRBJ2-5	TGTGCCAGCAGCGGGGGGCAGACACAAGAGACCCAGTACTTC	CASSGGQTQETQYF
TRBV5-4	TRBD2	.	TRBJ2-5	TGTGCCAGCAGCTTGGTGACTAGCGGGAGAGAGACCCAGTACTTC	CASSLVTSGRETQYF
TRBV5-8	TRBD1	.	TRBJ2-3	TGTGCCAGCAGCTTTGATTTGAGGACAGGGCGTGCAGATACGCAGTATTTT	CASSFDLRTGRADTQYF
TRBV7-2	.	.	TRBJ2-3	TGTGCCAGCAGCTCCTATCCAGATACGCAGTATTTT	CASSSYPDTQYF